These T cell receptor beta chains were read from a single sample in a study of blood T cell repertoires in COVID-19. Assay used: immunoSEQ multiplex PCR; TCRdb lists only in-frame clones, some missing. The sample includes 95,000 to 100,000 clones, approximately 92% of them seen just once. Sequencing was performed on peripheral blood. These receptors originate from a man aged 45-65 years with active COVID-19. Each CDR3 is given with its conserved first and last residue. D genes are given only for firm matches.

V,D,J,CDR3,DNA
TRBV11-2,TRBD2,TRBJ2-7,CASSTTSGSPYEQYF,TGTGCCAGCAGCACGACTAGCGGGAGCCCCTACGAGCAGTACTTC
TRBV15,NA,TRBJ2-1,CATSREGRDEQFF,TGTGCCACCAGCAGGGAGGGACGGGATGAGCAGTTCTTC
TRBV13,TRBD2,TRBJ2-3,CASRFSGASTDTQYF,TGTGCCAGCAGGTTTAGCGGGGCTAGCACAGATACGCAGTATTTT
TRBV28,NA,TRBJ1-2,CASSFSPGGGYTF,TGTGCCAGCAGTTTTTCTCCAGGTGGGGGCTACACCTTC
TRBV2,TRBD1,TRBJ1-1,CASSEPGQGFTEAFF,TGTGCCAGCAGCGAACCGGGACAGGGTTTCACTGAAGCTTTCTTT
TRBV30,NA,TRBJ2-2,CAWALRRELFF,TGTGCCTGGGCCCTTCGTAGGGAGCTGTTTTTT
TRBV18,NA,TRBJ1-2,CASSPDLFYGYTF,TGTGCCAGCTCACCCGATCTATTCTATGGCTACACCTTC
TRBV27,TRBD1,TRBJ1-6,CASRGQGTSPLHF,TGTGCCAGCAGGGGACAGGGAACATCACCCCTCCACTTT
TRBV5-1,NA,TRBJ2-7,CASSSTGSHSYEQYF,TGCGCCAGCAGCTCTACAGGTTCCCACTCCTACGAGCAGTACTTC
TRBV30,NA,TRBJ2-7,CAWAEEWEQYF,TGTGCCTGGGCGGAGGAGTGGGAGCAGTACTTC
TRBV3-1/TRBV3-2,NA,TRBJ2-1,CASSPVQGSYNEQFF,TGTGCCAGCAGCCCCGTCCAGGGTTCTTACAATGAGCAGTTCTTC
TRBV10-2,TRBD1,TRBJ1-4,CASGQGTNEKLFF,TGCGCCAGCGGACAGGGGACTAATGAAAAACTGTTTTTT
TRBV30,TRBD1,TRBJ1-2,CAWRDRGAYGYTF,TGTGCCTGGAGAGACAGGGGGGCCTATGGCTACACCTTC
TRBV7-8,NA,TRBJ1-6,CASSQAQTRSPLHF,TGTGCCAGCAGCCAAGCCCAGACTCGGTCACCCCTCCACTTT
TRBV7-3,NA,TRBJ2-6,CASSLLGGANVLTF,TGTGCCAGCAGCTTACTCGGTGGGGCCAACGTCCTGACTTTC
TRBV12-3/TRBV12-4,TRBD1,TRBJ1-5,CASRPGGNQPQHF,TGTGCCAGCAGGCCAGGGGGGAATCAGCCCCAGCATTTT
TRBV2,NA,TRBJ1-6,CASSGLDSPLHF,TGTGCCAGCAGTGGGCTTGATTCACCCCTCCACTTT
TRBV12-5,NA,TRBJ2-1,CASGLVTPGLGRNEQFF,TGTGCTAGTGGTTTGGTCACTCCGGGATTAGGGCGCAATGAGCAGTTCTTC
TRBV28,TRBD1,TRBJ1-1,CASRQGTGRTEAFF,TGTGCCAGCCGACAGGGGACAGGGAGGACTGAAGCTTTCTTT
TRBV28,NA,TRBJ1-5,CASSDSFNQPQHF,TGTGCCAGCAGTGACAGTTTCAATCAGCCCCAGCATTTT
TRBV10-3,TRBD2,TRBJ2-7,CAISGSSGVSSYEQYF,TGTGCCATCAGTGGCTCTAGCGGAGTTAGCTCCTACGAGCAGTACTTC
TRBV5-1,TRBD2,TRBJ2-3,CASSSGLAGGTDTQYF,TGCGCCAGCAGCTCCGGACTAGCGGGAGGCACAGATACGCAGTATTTT
TRBV14,TRBD2,TRBJ2-2,CASSQIGRTNTGELFF,TGTGCCAGCAGCCAAATCGGGAGGACGAACACCGGGGAGCTGTTTTTT
TRBV12-3/TRBV12-4,NA,TRBJ2-2,CASSPDSNGELFF,TGTGCCAGCAGTCCAGACAGTAACGGGGAGCTGTTTTTT
TRBV18,NA,TRBJ2-6,CASSPLNRFISGANVLTF,TGTGCCAGCTCACCACTTAACAGATTTATCTCTGGGGCCAACGTCCTGACTTTC
TRBV7-3,NA,TRBJ2-5,CASSPPGKETQYF,TGTGCCAGCAGCCCCCCGGGGAAAGAGACCCAGTACTTC
TRBV27,NA,TRBJ1-2,CASSRGVDYGYTF,TGTGCCAGCAGCCGGGGGGTGGACTATGGCTACACCTTC
TRBV6-1,TRBD2,TRBJ2-1,CASSEKRESSYNEQFF,TGTGCCAGCAGTGAGAAGCGGGAGAGCTCCTACAATGAGCAGTTCTTC
TRBV5-8,NA,TRBJ1-1,CASSLSPRDTEAFF,TGTGCCAGCAGCTTGAGTCCTCGGGACACTGAAGCTTTCTTT
TRBV2,NA,TRBJ2-5,CASSGGWETQYF,TGTGCCAGCAGCGGGGGTTGGGAGACCCAGTACTTC
TRBV10-3,TRBD2,TRBJ2-4,CAISQREGRENIQYF,TGTGCCATCAGCCAGCGGGAGGGCCGTGAAAACATTCAGTACTTC
TRBV9,NA,TRBJ1-1,CASSVAGMAEAFF,TGTGCCAGCAGCGTAGCGGGAATGGCTGAAGCTTTCTTT